The clone carrying this TCR beta chain has just a few counts. This entry comes from a study of beta chain features in type 1 diabetes. Study information: All samples together contributed around 100,000,000 sorted cells for examination.

Germline CDR1 reads SGHAT; CDR2 reads FQNNGV. This CDR3 comprises 17 residues. V lost 5 bases and J 4 bases, leaving 24 bases between the germline ends. All of the isolated RNA was reverse transcribed, so expressed TCRB transcripts were sequenced. Profiling relied on immunoSEQ multiplex PCR, and the TCRdb table lists in-frame clones only, not all of them. The table records roughly 250,000 clones, 7.5% to 10% of them present only once. All sorted populations exceeded 95% purity. The genes are TRBV11-2 and TRBJ2-7, with D possibly TRBD2 on 6 matching bases. This clonotype was sampled from a woman between 18 and 29 years old in good health. The material sequenced was naive CD4+ T cells from blood. DNA for the CDR3: TGTGCCAGCAGCCAATCAGGCCGGGGCTCGGAGGGGTACGAGCAGTACTTC. It codes for CASSQSGRGSEGYEQYF.